What follows is one T cell receptor (beta chain) and its context. TCRdb keeps only in-frame clones here, not all; method: immunoSEQ multiplex PCR. The table lists 68,000 or so clones, about 94% of them singletons, with roughly 4.2% in the top ten. The CDR3 covers 16 residues. CDR1 and CDR2 from the germline V gene are SGHNT and YENEEA. V lost 1 base to trimming and J lost 3 bases; unmatched junction nucleotides: 5. V usage is TRBV11-3 and J usage is TRBJ2-3, with 9 bases lining up with TRBD2. The receptor was derived from a man in his forties with rheumatoid arthritis. Sequenced sample: PBMCs. The CDR3 here is CASSLGGGGATDTQYF. The CDR3 bases are TGTGCCAGCAGCTTAGGAGGCGGGGGGGCTACAGATACGCAGTATTTT.